Listed below are T cell receptor beta chains from one sample, sequenced in a study of cytotoxic CD8 clonotypes in ibrutinib-treated CLL. Sequencing used immunoSEQ multiplex PCR; TCRdb keeps in-frame clones, though not all of them. The sample carries around 250,000 clones, 70% recorded once. The sample here was PBMCs, taken after 24 months of ibrutinib treatment. All receptors derive from a human donor with chronic lymphocytic leukemia. Both conserved end residues are part of each CDR3. Each record gives: D gene, J gene, clone size, V gene, CDR3 protein, CDR3 DNA. D genes are given only for firm matches. Some rows mark clone size as missing; the rest say once, few, many or name a class of expanded clone.

D: NA
J: TRBJ1-2
size: NA
V: TRBV28
CDR3: CASSQGTLRDYTF
DNA: TGTGCCAGCAGTCAAGGGACACTCAGGGACTACACCTTC

D: NA
J: TRBJ2-6
size: NA
V: TRBV25-1
CDR3: CASSPTGRYSGANVLTF
DNA: TGTGCCAGCAGTCCTACGGGAAGGTACTCTGGGGCCAACGTCCTGACTTTC

D: NA
J: TRBJ2-2
size: NA
V: TRBV2
CDR3: CASSVRGNPNTGELFF
DNA: TGTGCCAGCAGTGTCAGGGGCAACCCGAACACCGGGGAGCTGTTTTTT

D: NA
J: TRBJ1-2
size: NA
V: TRBV6-5
CDR3: CASRGRPYGYTF
DNA: TGTGCCAGCCGGGGCCGCCCGTATGGCTACACCTTC

D: NA
J: TRBJ1-1
size: NA
V: TRBV18
CDR3: CASSPTEDTEAFF
DNA: TGTGCCAGCTCACCGACGGAGGACACTGAAGCTTTCTTT

D: NA
J: TRBJ1-4
size: few
V: TRBV6-5
CDR3: CASSREGHEKLFF
DNA: TGTGCCAGCAGTCGTGAAGGCCATGAAAAACTGTTTTTT

D: NA
J: TRBJ1-2
size: NA
V: TRBV11-2
CDR3: CASSLDRSYGYTF
DNA: TGTGCCAGCAGCCTGGACCGTTCCTATGGCTACACCTTC

D: NA
J: TRBJ2-2
size: few
V: TRBV5-1
CDR3: CASSLGVDTGELFF
DNA: TGCGCCAGCAGCTTGGGGGTTGACACCGGGGAGCTGTTTTTT

D: NA
J: TRBJ2-7
size: NA
V: TRBV2
CDR3: CASSGLGYEQYF
DNA: TGTGCCAGCAGTGGCCTCGGATACGAGCAGTACTTC

D: NA
J: TRBJ1-2
size: NA
V: TRBV19
CDR3: CASSMGHRLLPYGYTF
DNA: TGTGCCAGTAGTATGGGACACCGACTGCTTCCCTATGGCTACACCTTC

D: NA
J: TRBJ1-3
size: NA
V: TRBV7-3
CDR3: CASSSTHGNTIYF
DNA: TGTGCCAGCAGCTCGACACATGGAAACACCATATATTTT

D: TRBD2
J: TRBJ2-1
size: NA
V: TRBV28
CDR3: CASSLPGLAGSMSEQFF
DNA: TGTGCCAGCAGTCTCCCGGGACTAGCGGGATCAATGAGTGAGCAGTTCTTC

D: NA
J: TRBJ1-1
size: NA
V: TRBV4-3
CDR3: CASSQEWGDTEAFF
DNA: TGCGCCAGCAGCCAAGAGTGGGGGGACACTGAAGCTTTCTTT

D: TRBD1
J: TRBJ1-2
size: NA
V: TRBV5-5
CDR3: CASSRGQGLVFDYGYTF
DNA: TGTGCCAGCAGCCGGGGACAGGGTTTAGTTTTCGACTATGGCTACACCTTC

D: NA
J: TRBJ2-5
size: NA
V: TRBV4-1
CDR3: CASSQGIEEVQYF
DNA: TGCGCCAGCAGCCAAGGGATTGAAGAAGTCCAGTACTTC

D: NA
J: TRBJ1-2
size: NA
V: TRBV7-2
CDR3: CASNPNAGLEANYGYTF
DNA: TGTGCCAGCAACCCCAATGCGGGGCTTGAAGCTAACTATGGCTACACCTTC

D: NA
J: TRBJ2-7
size: NA
V: TRBV6-5
CDR3: CASRVDDSREQYF
DNA: TGTGCCAGCAGAGTAGATGACAGCCGAGAGCAGTACTTC

D: TRBD2
J: TRBJ2-7
size: NA
V: TRBV2
CDR3: CASRRTSGGGEQYF
DNA: TGTGCCAGCAGGCGGACTAGCGGGGGGGGCGAGCAGTACTTC

D: NA
J: TRBJ2-5
size: NA
V: TRBV4-1
CDR3: CASSHPGEGETQYF
DNA: TGCGCCAGCAGCCATCCAGGAGAGGGGGAGACCCAGTACTTC

D: NA
J: TRBJ2-1
size: once
V: TRBV28
CDR3: CASSHTGQISYNEQFF
DNA: TGTGCCAGCAGTCATACTGGACAGATATCCTACAATGAGCAGTTCTTC

D: NA
J: TRBJ1-4
size: few
V: TRBV11-1
CDR3: CASSSQDEKLFF
DNA: TGTGCCAGCAGCTCTCAGGATGAAAAACTGTTTTTT

D: NA
J: TRBJ1-3
size: NA
V: TRBV30
CDR3: CAWRPDSLRGNTIYF
DNA: TGTGCCTGGAGACCGGACAGCCTCCGTGGAAACACCATATATTTT

D: NA
J: TRBJ2-3
size: NA
V: TRBV30
CDR3: CAWSVKGGTDTQYF
DNA: TGTGCCTGGAGTGTTAAAGGGGGCACAGATACGCAGTATTTT

D: NA
J: TRBJ2-4
size: NA
V: TRBV11-2
CDR3: CASSLVSQGNIQYF
DNA: TGTGCCAGCAGCTTAGTCTCACAGGGAAACATTCAGTACTTC

D: TRBD1
J: TRBJ2-3
size: few
V: TRBV11-3
CDR3: CASSRSVGQGTADTQYF
DNA: TGTGCCAGCAGCAGATCAGTGGGACAGGGGACGGCGGATACGCAGTATTTT

D: NA
J: TRBJ2-1
size: NA
V: TRBV9
CDR3: CASGRLELEQFF
DNA: TGTGCCAGCGGCCGACTAGAACTTGAGCAGTTCTTC

D: TRBD2
J: TRBJ2-1
size: few
V: TRBV2
CDR3: CASTQLAGEGNEQFF
DNA: TGTGCCAGCACCCAACTAGCGGGAGAAGGTAATGAGCAGTTCTTC

D: NA
J: TRBJ2-4
size: NA
V: TRBV19
CDR3: CASTVGLDKNIQYF
DNA: TGTGCCAGTACGGTTGGGCTAGACAAAAACATTCAGTACTTC

D: NA
J: TRBJ1-2
size: NA
V: TRBV15
CDR3: CATSRGAGGNYGYTF
DNA: TGTGCCACCAGCAGAGGGGCAGGAGGAAACTATGGCTACACCTTC

D: NA
J: TRBJ1-1
size: NA
V: TRBV4-1
CDR3: CASSQEELTEAFF
DNA: TGCGCCAGCAGCCAAGAGGAGCTCACTGAAGCTTTCTTT

D: TRBD1
J: TRBJ2-3
size: NA
V: TRBV19
CDR3: CASSRTGSSTDTQYF
DNA: TGTGCCAGTAGTCGGACAGGTTCTAGCACAGATACGCAGTATTTT

D: NA
J: TRBJ2-7
size: NA
V: TRBV7-3
CDR3: CASSSTGSYEQYF
DNA: TGTGCCAGCAGCTCTACAGGGTCCTACGAGCAGTACTTC

D: NA
J: TRBJ2-7
size: once
V: TRBV7-6
CDR3: CASSLEGTGEQYF
DNA: TGTGCCAGCAGCTTAGAGGGGACGGGGGAGCAGTACTTC

D: NA
J: TRBJ2-3
size: NA
V: TRBV5-1
CDR3: CASSLEGDSSTDTQYF
DNA: TGCGCCAGCAGCTTGGAAGGGGATTCTAGCACAGATACGCAGTATTTT

D: TRBD2
J: TRBJ2-3
size: NA
V: TRBV4-2
CDR3: CASSPLLAGGPMADTQYF
DNA: TGTGCCAGCAGCCCCTTACTAGCGGGAGGGCCTATGGCAGATACGCAGTATTTT

D: NA
J: TRBJ2-1
size: NA
V: TRBV5-1
CDR3: CASRSRGRDFEQFF
DNA: TGCGCCAGCAGATCACGGGGCCGAGACTTTGAGCAGTTCTTC

D: NA
J: TRBJ2-7
size: few
V: TRBV2
CDR3: CASSYYHEQYF
DNA: TGTGCCAGCTCCTACTACCACGAGCAGTACTTC

D: TRBD1
J: TRBJ2-7
size: few
V: TRBV4-1
CDR3: CASSQPGTGTEFF
DNA: TGCGCCAGCAGCCAACCCGGGACAGGGACGGAGTTCTTC

D: TRBD2
J: TRBJ2-3
size: NA
V: TRBV29-1
CDR3: CSVEKLAGTTDTQYF
DNA: TGCAGCGTTGAGAAGCTAGCGGGAACCACAGATACGCAGTATTTT